This T cell receptor (beta chain) was retrieved from a study of shared clonotypes between healthy human individuals. Findings and limits, study-wide: The donor pool, a small one, limited the genetic and exposure-history diversity represented.

About this clone itself: Its target is unknown.

Only in-frame clones appear in the TCRdb table, and some are missing; sequencing was by immunoSEQ multiplex PCR. The sample yields approximately 480,000 clones, about three quarters seen once. Germline-derived CDR1 and CDR2 are MDHEN and SYDVKM. CDR3 length: 15 residues. Trimming left V 6 bases short and J 0 bases short, with 12 bases between. The chain employs TRBV28 and TRBJ2-1, with D uncertain. Sequencing used PBMCs. The TCR was taken from a woman between 40 and 55 years old in good health. Some clones in this sample may be carry-over from other donors' samples. CDR3 bases: TGTGCCAGCAGGACCCGGGCTAACTCCTACAATGAGCAGTTCTTC. It specifies CASRTRANSYNEQFF.